The 27 T cell receptor beta chains presented below share a single source sample, sequenced in a study of blood T cell repertoires in COVID-19. Profiling relied on immunoSEQ multiplex PCR, and the TCRdb table lists in-frame clones only, not all of them. The sample lists more than 250,000 clones, approximately 83% occurring once. Sequencing was done on a sample of PBMCs or T cells enriched from blood (not recorded which). The receptors come from a man aged 30 to 45 who had recovered from COVID-19.

This clone was recorded a few times. The V gene is TRBV11-3, the J gene TRBJ2-7; tentatively, D is TRBD2 (6 bases). The CDR3 totals 13 residues. CDR1 and CDR2 from the germline V gene are SGHNT and YENEEA. Trimming left V 2 bases short and J 5 bases short, with 10 bases between. Here the CDR3 DNA reads TGTGCCAGCAGCTTAATGCGGGGCCACGAGCAGTACTTC. Encoded protein: CASSLMRGHEQYF.

The CDR3 spells CASSEQDQRTGNTIYF. In nucleotides, the CDR3 is TGTGCCAGCAGCGAACAGGACCAACGGACTGGAAACACCATATATTTT. The chain has TRBV5-5 and TRBJ1-3; tentative D call: TRBD1 (5 bases). The CDR3 is made up of 16 amino acids. Germline V lookup: CDR1 SGHKS, CDR2 YYEKEE (reference sequence). V lost 4 bases, J lost 2 bases, and 16 bases lay in between.

A single count supports this clone. The chain has TRBV30 and TRBJ2-5, with D possibly being TRBD2 (6 bases). CDR1 is GTSNPN and CDR2 is SVGIG in the germline V gene (reference sequence). The CDR3 runs to 15 residues. The germline V and J ends were trimmed by 0 bases and 5 bases, with 16 bases remaining between them. The CDR3 coding sequence is TGTGCCTGGAGTGTTTCGACCGCGGCGGGGGAGACCCAGTACTTC. Translation: CAWSVSTAAGETQYF. The variable domain in full, completed from reference TRBV30 and TRBJ2-5, reads SQTIHQWPATLVQPVGSPLSLECTVEGTSNPNLYWYRQAAGRGLQLLFYSVGIGQISSEVPQNLSASRPQDRQFILSSKKLLLSDSGFYLCAWSVSTAAGETQYFGPGTRLLVL.

The rearrangement links TRBV11-2 to TRBJ2-1, with 7 bases fitting TRBD2. Per the germline V gene, CDR1 is SGHAT and CDR2 is FQNNGV. The CDR3 is 16 amino acids. With V trimmed by 0 bases and J by 6 bases, 8 bases remained unmatched. The CDR3 loop reads CASSLEGTRGFNEQFF. CDR3 bases: TGTGCCAGCAGCTTAGAGGGCACGCGGGGGTTCAATGAGCAGTTCTTC.

This clone was seen only once. J is TRBJ1-1 and V is TRBV9; D perhaps matches TRBD1 (5 bases). Looked up from germline, CDR1 is SGDLS and CDR2 is YYNGEE. V gave up 4 bases and J gave up 3 bases, with 10 bases separating them. This CDR3 is 13 amino acids long. CDR3 DNA sequence: TGTGCCAGCAGCACCGACAGACACACTGAAGCTTTCTTT. Translated, it gives CASSTDRHTEAFF.

The V call is TRBV5-4, the J call TRBJ2-7, with TRBD1 identical over 7 bases. V dropped 0 bases and J dropped 3; count of bases not matched to a gene: 3. CDR1 SGHNT and CDR2 YYREEE come from the germline V gene (reference sequence). The CDR3 length is 14 residues. The CDR3 here is CASSLGQGVYEQYF. CDR3 in DNA: TGTGCCAGCAGCTTGGGACAGGGAGTCTACGAGCAGTACTTC.

The chain carries TRBV10-3 and TRBJ2-7; 9 bases are shared with TRBD2. Germline values: CDR1 ENHRY, CDR2 SYGVKD. The CDR3 runs 15 residues. V gave up 3 bases and J gave up 0 bases; unmatched junction bases: 3. CDR3 sequence reads: CAISEASGVSYEQYF. As DNA, the CDR3 is TGTGCCATCAGTGAAGCTAGCGGGGTCTCCTACGAGCAGTACTTC.

The chain couples TRBV27 to TRBJ1-6; 7 bases line up with TRBD1. Unmatched junction bases numbered 10, after V lost 6 bases and J lost 8 bases. The CDR3 is 15 residues long. Looked up from germline, CDR1 is MNHEY and CDR2 is SMNVEV (reference sequence). The CDR3 spells CASRATGSRYSPLHF. CDR3 in DNA: TGTGCCAGCAGGGCGACAGGGAGCAGGTATTCACCCCTCCACTTT.

V and J are TRBV6-5 and TRBJ1-5; no clear D. Trimming removed 1 base at V and 8 bases at J, with 15 bases between. The CDR3 sequence is 15 residues long. CDR1 MNHEY and CDR2 SVGAGI come from the germline V gene. The CDR3 loop is CASSYYAATREPQHF. DNA of the CDR3: TGTGCCAGCAGTTACTATGCTGCTACCCGTGAGCCCCAGCATTTT.

This clone was seen a single time. This chain joins TRBV11-2 and TRBJ2-7, with 10 bases aligning to TRBD2. Germline CDR1 SGHAT, CDR2 FQNNGV. The CDR3 runs 16 residues. V gave up 2 bases and J gave up 1 base; unmatched junction bases: 5. CDR3 bases: TGTGCCAGCAGCTTATTCTTAGCGGGGGGTTCCTACGAGCAGTACTTC. The encoded protein is CASSLFLAGGSYEQYF.

The chain is built from TRBV4-1 and TRBJ2-7, with 12 bases identical to TRBD2. CDR3 length equals 15 residues. Germline V gene sequence: CDR1 MGHRA, CDR2 YSYEKL. The V and J ends lost 5 bases and 5 bases, in that order; junction bases with no gene match: 7. DNA of the CDR3: TGCGCCAGCAGCGCCCGACTAGCGGGGGTCCACGAGCAGTACTTC. Residues: CASSARLAGVHEQYF.

CDR3 DNA sequence: TGTGCCAGCAGCCTGTGGGACAGGGGTGAAGGCTACACCTTC. Its protein product is CASSLWDRGEGYTF. The chain combines TRBV5-5 with TRBJ1-2; 10 nucleotides line up with TRBD1. V was pared by 4 bases and J by 8 bases, with 8 bases of the junction left unmatched. The germline V gene has CDR1 SGHKS and CDR2 YYEKEE (reference sequence). The length of the CDR3 is 14 residues.

The rearrangement joins TRBV18 to TRBJ2-2; 12 positions agree with TRBD2. The V gene's germline CDR1 is KGHSH and CDR2 LQKENI. The CDR3 is 17 amino acids. V lost 3 bases, J lost 2 bases, and 4 bases stayed unmatched. CDR3 DNA sequence: TGTGCCAGCTCACCCCTGGGACTAGCGGGCAACACCGGGGAGCTGTTTTTT. Translation gives CASSPLGLAGNTGELFF.

The chain has TRBV10-3 and TRBJ2-7, with D perhaps matching TRBD1 (5 bases). CDR1 ENHRY and CDR2 SYGVKD come from the germline V gene. V was trimmed by 9 bases and J by 1 base, leaving 10 bases between them. CDR3 size: 12 residues. This CDR3 reads CAISAGSYEQYF. Here the CDR3 DNA reads TGTGCCATTTCTGCAGGGTCCTACGAGCAGTACTTC.

The chain couples TRBV5-6 to TRBJ1-6, with 9 bases fitting TRBD1. The CDR3 is 14 residues long. The germline CDR1 and CDR2 sequences are SGHDT and YYEEEE. The V segment lost 3 bases and the J segment 6 bases; nucleotides outside the gene matches: 1. Written as DNA, the CDR3 is TGTGCCAGCAGCTGGGACAGGGTTAATTCACCCCTCCACTTT. Translated: CASSWDRVNSPLHF.

CDR3 bases: TGTGCCAGCAGCCTCGGGACAGGCGGTTATCAGCCCCAGCATTTT. It specifies CASSLGTGGYQPQHF. The chain joins TRBV7-2 to TRBJ1-5; 8 bases align to TRBD1. The CDR3 is made up of 15 amino acids. Trimming took 5 bases from V and 5 from J; bases not matched to a gene: 8. Germline V CDR1 and CDR2: SGHTA, FQGNSA.

The V call is TRBV2, the J call TRBJ1-5; D is ambiguous. Germline CDR1 and CDR2: SNHLY and FYNNEI. The CDR3 extends over 14 amino acids. The ends were cut back, 7 bases at V and 4 bases at J, with 14 bases in the middle. The chain's CDR3 is CASKRGEGNQPQHF. DNA for the CDR3: TGTGCCAGCAAACGAGGAGAAGGTAATCAGCCCCAGCATTTT.

The V gene is TRBV7-8, the J gene TRBJ1-4; 7 bases match TRBD1. V was pared by 5 bases and J by 7 bases, with 7 bases of the junction left unmatched. The CDR3 extends over 14 amino acids. Germline lookup yields CDR1 SGHVS and CDR2 FQNEAQ. CDR3 DNA sequence: TGTGCCAGCAGCCAGGGGGATTTTGGTGAAAAACTGTTTTTT. Protein product: CASSQGDFGEKLFF.

The chain carries TRBV10-3 and TRBJ1-2; tentatively, D is TRBD1 (6 bases). With 4 bases removed from V and 7 bases from J, the gap between germline ends came to 13 bases. The CDR3 spans 13 residues. Germline-derived CDR1 and CDR2 are ENHRY and SYGVKD. For the CDR3, the DNA is TGTGCCATCAGTGCAGAAACCAGGGGTGGCTACACCTTC. Translated, it gives CAISAETRGGYTF.

This clone appeared a single time. The V call is TRBV27, the J call TRBJ1-3; TRBD1 matches 7 bases. The germline V gene encodes CDR1 MNHEY and CDR2 SMNVEV (reference sequence). The CDR3 is 15 residues long. V lost 3 bases, J lost 4 bases, and 6 bases stayed unmatched. The CDR3: CASSLLRGPGNTIYF. The CDR3 nucleotides are TGTGCCAGCAGTTTGTTAAGGGGGCCGGGAAACACCATATATTTT.

This clone occurred a few times. In nucleotides, the CDR3 is TGTGCCAGCAGCGCCACCGGGACTGAAAATGAAAAACTGTTTTTT. This sequence encodes CASSATGTENEKLFF. The rearrangement uses TRBV9 and TRBJ1-4; D is possibly TRBD1 (5 bases). Germline assignment: CDR1 SGDLS and CDR2 YYNGEE. V was clipped by 3 bases and J by 5 bases, with 14 bases between them. The CDR3 totals 15 residues. The full variable domain, with the rest looked up from reference TRBV9 and TRBJ1-4, is DSGVTQTPKHLITATGQRVTLRCSPRSGDLSVYWYQQSLDQGLQFLIQYYNGEERAKGNILERFSAQQFPDLHSELNLSSLELGDSALYFCASSATGTENEKLFFGSGTQLSVL.

This clone was observed a handful of times. The chain has TRBV5-1 and TRBJ1-6, with 8 bases fitting TRBD1. J gave up 7 bases and V 4 bases, and 7 bases lay outside the gene matches. Germline V CDR1 and CDR2: SGHRS, YFSETQ. The CDR3 covers 15 residues. The CDR3 here is CASSRTGPPNSPLHF. The CDR3 DNA reads as TGCGCCAGCAGCCGGACAGGGCCCCCGAATTCACCCCTCCACTTT.

The chain combines TRBV3-1 (or the pseudogene TRBV3-2) with TRBJ1-5; D is perhaps TRBD1 (5 bases). The germline CDR1 and CDR2 sequences are LGHDT and YNNKEL (reference sequence). Trimming removed 1 base at V and 3 bases at J, with 10 bases between. This CDR3 has 15 amino acids. CDR3 in DNA: TGTGCCAGCAGCCAAGTTGCAGGGATCAATCAGCCCCAGCATTTT. Protein: CASSQVAGINQPQHF.

For this clone: The sample has other DNA sequences that encode this CDR3 too. This rearrangement joins TRBV5-1 to TRBJ2-3, with 10 nucleotides matching TRBD1. This CDR3 spans 15 amino acids. Looked up from germline, CDR1 is SGHRS and CDR2 is YFSETQ. After removal of 4 bases from V and 1 base from J, the junction contained 3 bases not matched to a gene. The CDR3 region is CASSPGTGGTDTQYF. CDR3 nucleotides: TGCGCCAGCAGCCCCGGGACAGGGGGCACAGATACGCAGTATTTT.

The chain links TRBV6-5 to TRBJ2-1, with 10 bases that match TRBD1. The CDR3 consists of 15 residues. Germline CDR1 reads MNHEY; CDR2 reads SVGAGI. Germline trimming cut 3 bases from V and 6 bases from J; bases unmatched to any gene: 5. CDR3 nucleotides: TGTGCCAGCAGTTATGGACAGGGGGATAGCAATGAGCAGTTCTTC. This encodes CASSYGQGDSNEQFF.

The chain combines TRBV19 with TRBJ2-6; 7 bases are a match to TRBD2. V dropped 3 bases and J dropped 2; count of bases not matched to a gene: 4. This CDR3 is 16 amino acids long. CDR1 is LNHDA, CDR2 SQIVND, per germline (reference sequence). This chain's CDR3 is CASSIWAGAGANVLTF. CDR3 sequence (DNA): TGTGCCAGTAGTATTTGGGCGGGGGCTGGGGCCAACGTCCTGACTTTC.

The V and J genes are TRBV3-1 (or the pseudogene TRBV3-2) and TRBJ2-3; TRBD2 matches 11 bases. The CDR3 contains 16 residues. V shed 2 bases and J 6 bases; nucleotides not matched to a gene: 7. Germline V gives CDR1 LGHDT, CDR2 YNNKEL (reference sequence). CDR3 in DNA: TGTGCCAGCAGCCAACCACTAGCGGGGGTGCGGGATACGCAGTATTTT. Translation: CASSQPLAGVRDTQYF.